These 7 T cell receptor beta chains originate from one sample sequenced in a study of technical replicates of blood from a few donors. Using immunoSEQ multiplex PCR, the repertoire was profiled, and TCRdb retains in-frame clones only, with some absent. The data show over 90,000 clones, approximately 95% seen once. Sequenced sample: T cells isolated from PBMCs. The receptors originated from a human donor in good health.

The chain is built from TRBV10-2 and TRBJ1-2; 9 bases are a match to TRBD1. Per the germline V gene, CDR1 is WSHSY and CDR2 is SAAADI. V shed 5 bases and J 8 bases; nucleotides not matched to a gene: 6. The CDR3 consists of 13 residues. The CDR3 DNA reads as TGCGCCAGCAGTACAGGGGGCGGAGAGGGCTACACCTTC. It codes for CASSTGGGEGYTF.

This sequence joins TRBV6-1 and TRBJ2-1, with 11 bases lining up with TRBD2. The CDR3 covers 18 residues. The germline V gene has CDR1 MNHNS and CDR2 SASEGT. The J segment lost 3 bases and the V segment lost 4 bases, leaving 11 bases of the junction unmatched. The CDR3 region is CASSVEVGGLADYNEQFF. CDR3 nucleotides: TGTGCCAGCAGTGTGGAAGTTGGGGGACTAGCGGACTACAATGAGCAGTTCTTC.

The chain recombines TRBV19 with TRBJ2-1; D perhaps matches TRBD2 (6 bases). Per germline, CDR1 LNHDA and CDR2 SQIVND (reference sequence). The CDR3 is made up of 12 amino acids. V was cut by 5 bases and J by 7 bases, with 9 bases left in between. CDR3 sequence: CASSPGGNEQFF. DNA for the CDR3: TGTGCCAGTAGTCCCGGGGGTAATGAGCAGTTCTTC.

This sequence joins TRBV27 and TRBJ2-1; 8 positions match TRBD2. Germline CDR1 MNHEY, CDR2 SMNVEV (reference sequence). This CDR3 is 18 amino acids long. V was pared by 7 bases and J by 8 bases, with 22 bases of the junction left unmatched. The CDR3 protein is CASISSSPGTRFHDEQFF. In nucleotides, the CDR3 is TGTGCCAGCATCTCATCCTCCCCCGGGACTAGGTTCCACGATGAGCAGTTCTTC.

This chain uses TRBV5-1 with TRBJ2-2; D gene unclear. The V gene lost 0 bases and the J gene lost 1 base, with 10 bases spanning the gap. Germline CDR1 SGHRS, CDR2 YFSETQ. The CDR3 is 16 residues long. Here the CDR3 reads CASSLEAPGNTGELFF. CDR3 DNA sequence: TGCGCCAGCAGCTTGGAGGCCCCGGGGAACACCGGGGAGCTGTTTTTT.

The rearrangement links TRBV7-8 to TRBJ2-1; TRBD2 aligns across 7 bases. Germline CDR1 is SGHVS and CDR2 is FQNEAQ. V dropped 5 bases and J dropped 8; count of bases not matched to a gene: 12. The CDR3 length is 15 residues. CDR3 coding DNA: TGTGCCAGCAGCCGCCGACTAGCCCCCGGGGATGAGCAGTTCTTC. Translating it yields CASSRRLAPGDEQFF.

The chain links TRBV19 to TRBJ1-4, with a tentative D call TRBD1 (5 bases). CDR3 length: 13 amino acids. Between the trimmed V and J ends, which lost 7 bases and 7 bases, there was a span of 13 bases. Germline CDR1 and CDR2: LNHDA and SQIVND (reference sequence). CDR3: CASNPGLSEKLFF. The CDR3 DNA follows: TGTGCCAGTAATCCAGGGTTGAGTGAAAAACTGTTTTTT.